What follows describes a single TCR beta chain. Germline V gene data show CDR1 as GTSNPN and CDR2 as SVGIG (reference sequence). The junction had 10 bases not matched to a gene; V was cut back by 4 bases and J by 4 bases. The CDR3 sequence is 15 residues long. Method: immunoSEQ multiplex PCR; TCRdb's copy keeps in-frame clones and lacks some. Of about 260,000 clones detected, more than 75% appear once; the ten largest clones hold about 5%. The data stem from a study of blood T cell repertoires in COVID-19. Sequenced sample: peripheral blood. V is TRBV30 and J is TRBJ2-7; 10 nucleotides match TRBD2. The TCR was taken from a woman aged 60-70 years with COVID-19, enrolled during active disease. CDR3 DNA: TGTGCCTGGACCCCCTGGCCTAGCGGGGGTTACGAGCAGTACTTC. This codes for CAWTPWPSGGYEQYF.